Described below is a single T cell receptor (beta chain) sequence and its context. The data derive from a study of OX40 agonist ivuxolimab in advanced cancers. TCRdb's table, derived via immunoSEQ multiplex PCR, lists solely in-frame clones and lacks some. The data show more than 50,000 clones, with 84% seen just once and approximately 2.4% held by the top ten. The TCR originated in an adult with an advanced solid tumor such as melanoma, head and neck, liver or kidney cancer. Sequencing was performed on CD4+ or CD8+ T cells sorted from blood, taken in a trial of the OX40 agonist ivuxolimab.

Here the CDR3 reads CASSFKGLSYNEQFF. The CDR3 DNA sequence: TGTGCCAGCAGCTTCAAGGGACTCTCCTACAATGAGCAGTTCTTC. The rearrangement joins TRBV5-8 to TRBJ2-1; D possibly corresponds to TRBD2 (6 bases). Germline V gene data show CDR1 as SGHTS and CDR2 as YDEGEE. The CDR3 extends over 15 amino acids. V gave up 2 bases and J gave up 0 bases, with 9 bases separating them.